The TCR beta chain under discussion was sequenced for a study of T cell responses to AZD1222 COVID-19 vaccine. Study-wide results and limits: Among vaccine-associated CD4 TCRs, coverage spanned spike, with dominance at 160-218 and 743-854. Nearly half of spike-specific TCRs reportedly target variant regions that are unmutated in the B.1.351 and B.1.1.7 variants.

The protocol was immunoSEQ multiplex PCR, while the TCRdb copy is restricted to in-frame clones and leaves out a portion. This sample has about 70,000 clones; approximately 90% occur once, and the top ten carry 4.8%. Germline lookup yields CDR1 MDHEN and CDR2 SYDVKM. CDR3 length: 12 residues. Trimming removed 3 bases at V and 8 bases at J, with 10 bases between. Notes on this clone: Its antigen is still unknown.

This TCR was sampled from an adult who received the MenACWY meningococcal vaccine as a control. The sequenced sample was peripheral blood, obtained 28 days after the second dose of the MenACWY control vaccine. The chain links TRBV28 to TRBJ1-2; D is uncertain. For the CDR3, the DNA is TGTGCCAGCAGTTTCAAGGGCTGGGGCTACACCTTC. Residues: CASSFKGWGYTF.